This T cell receptor beta chain was documented in a study of T cell responses to AZD1222 COVID-19 vaccine. Study results and limitations: Two AZD1222 administrations were followed by greater Spike-specific TCR breadth and depth. Among those given AZD1222, only five or six were seropositive at baseline. The study reported that nearly half of spike-specific TCRs target unmutated variant regions.

Here immunoSEQ multiplex PCR was the method, and the copy in TCRdb shows in-frame clones only, minus some. The table records around 140,000 clones, roughly 85% of them present only once. J lost 0 bases, V lost 4 bases, and 3 bases had no gene match. CDR1 is GTSNPN and CDR2 is SVGIG in the germline V gene (reference sequence). The CDR3 loop spans 13 amino acids. Details on this clone: Its matching antigen is unknown.

V gene TRBV30 combines with J gene TRBJ2-7, with 7 nucleotides matching TRBD1. The sample in question was peripheral blood, obtained 28 days after the second dose of the MenACWY control vaccine. The sequence was obtained from an adult who received the MenACWY meningococcal vaccine as a control. The CDR3 sequence: CAWTRDSSYEQYF. CDR3 coding DNA: TGTGCCTGGACCCGGGACAGCTCCTACGAGCAGTACTTC.